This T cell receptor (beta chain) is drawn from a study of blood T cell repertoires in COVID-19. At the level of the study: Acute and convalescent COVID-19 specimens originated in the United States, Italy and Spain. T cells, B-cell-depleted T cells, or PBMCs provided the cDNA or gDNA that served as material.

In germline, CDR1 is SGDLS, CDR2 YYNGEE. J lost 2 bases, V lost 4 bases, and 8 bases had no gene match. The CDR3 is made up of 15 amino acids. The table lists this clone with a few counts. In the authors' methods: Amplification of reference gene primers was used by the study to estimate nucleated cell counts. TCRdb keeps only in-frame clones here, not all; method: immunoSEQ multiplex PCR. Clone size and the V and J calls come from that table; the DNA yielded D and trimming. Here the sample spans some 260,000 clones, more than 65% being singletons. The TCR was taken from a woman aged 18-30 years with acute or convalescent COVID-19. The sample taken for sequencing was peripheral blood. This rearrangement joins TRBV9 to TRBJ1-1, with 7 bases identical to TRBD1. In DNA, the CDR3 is TGTGCCAGCAGCCCTCAGACAGGGTTAAACACTGAAGCTTTCTTT. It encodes CASSPQTGLNTEAFF. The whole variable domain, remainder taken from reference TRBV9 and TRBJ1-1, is DSGVTQTPKHLITATGQRVTLRCSPRSGDLSVYWYQQSLDQGLQFLIQYYNGEERAKGNILERFSAQQFPDLHSELNLSSLELGDSALYFCASSPQTGLNTEAFFGQGTRLTVV.